This TCR beta chain was recovered during a study of blood T cell repertoires in COVID-19. About the study: Sites in the United States, Italy and Spain provided acute and convalescent COVID-19 samples. Nucleic acid was either cDNA or gDNA, and it came from T cells, B-cell-depleted T cells, or PBMCs.

V shed 4 bases and J shed 5 bases, with 14 bases lying between them. The CDR3 totals 14 residues. CDR1 is MNHNY and CDR2 is SVGAGI in the germline V gene (reference sequence). Authors' data handling: By means of reference gene primer amplification, nucleated cell counts were estimated. Data came from immunoSEQ multiplex PCR; TCRdb stores just in-frame clones and leaves some out. The V and J calls and clone size come from that table; D and trimming were worked out from the DNA. The repertoire holds 95,000 to 110,000 clones, with about 89% as singletons. The rearrangement links TRBV6-6 to TRBJ2-5; D may be TRBD1 (6 bases). The sample was peripheral blood. The receptor was derived from a human donor in a cohort sampled during active COVID-19. Here the CDR3 DNA reads TGTGCCAGCAGTTTAGGTTCAACAGGGGAGACCCAGTACTTC. It specifies CASSLGSTGETQYF.